This T cell receptor (beta chain) emerged from a study of T cell repertoires in aging, cancer and after chemotherapy. Rearranged V-D-J TRB sequences were amplified with a mixed TRB-A/B primer pool. TCRdb re-analysed the multiplex PCR reads in MiXCR, keeping a single row per CDR3 protein. The data show around 3,600 distinct CDR3 sequences, 25% to 30% seen once. This CDR3 contains 19 residues. CDR1 and CDR2 from the germline V gene are WNHNN and SYGVQD (reference sequence). V shed 0 bases, J shed 4 bases, and the junction held 8 bases outside the gene matches. TCR beta rearrangements were amplified from peripheral blood genomic DNA.

The genes are TRBV10-1 and TRBJ1-6; 11 bases align to TRBD1. The sequencing sample was made of blood. The origin of this receptor is a human donor with a solid tumor. CDR3 sequence (DNA): TGCGCCAGCAGTGAGTCGGGTTCGGGACAGGGGGATTATAATTCACCCCTCCACTTT. Translating gives CASSESGSGQGDYNSPLHF.